Each of the 3 T cell receptor beta chains below was sequenced from the same sample in a study of radiotherapy plus CTLA-4 blockade in lung cancer. TCRdb's copy holds only in-frame clones and misses some; the assay was immunoSEQ multiplex PCR. The sample contains fewer than 95,000 clones, around 82% of which appear only once. The starting material was peripheral blood, obtained from a patient treated with radiotherapy plus ipilimumab. Receptors originate from a human donor with non-small cell lung cancer who had stable disease on radiotherapy plus ipilimumab.

The chain joins TRBV19 to TRBJ1-1; D not certain. CDR1 and CDR2 from the germline V gene are LNHDA and SQIVND (reference sequence). Trimming removed 3 bases from V and 6 bases from J, with 14 bases in between. The length of the CDR3 is 14 residues. The CDR3 bases are TGTGCCAGTAGTATGCAGGCCACGAGGGCTGAAGCTTTCTTT. It encodes CASSMQATRAEAFF.

The CDR3 loop is CASSGGTSGGRGEYF. The CDR3 DNA follows: TGTGCCAGCAGCGGGGGGACTAGCGGGGGCCGCGGGGAGTACTTC. The rearrangement uses TRBV5-4 and TRBJ2-7, with TRBD2 matching 14 bases. The junction had 11 bases not matched to a gene; V was cut back by 4 bases and J by 11 bases. The V gene's germline CDR1 is SGHNT and CDR2 YYREEE (reference sequence). This CDR3 is 15 amino acids long.

This chain connects TRBV14 to TRBJ1-2; no clear D gene. V lost 0 bases and J lost 4, with 6 bases in between. The CDR3 consists of 13 residues. CDR1 and CDR2 from the germline V gene are SGHDN and FVKESK. CDR3 region: CASSQEETYGYTF. The CDR3 DNA reads as TGTGCCAGCAGCCAAGAAGAGACCTATGGCTACACCTTC.